Listed here is a single T cell receptor beta chain. This specimen comes from a study of shared clonotypes between healthy human individuals. TCRdb keeps only in-frame clones here, not all; method: immunoSEQ multiplex PCR. The sample yields millions of clones, more than 80% seen once. Looked up from germline, CDR1 is MDHEN and CDR2 is SYDVKM. Trimming cost V 7 bases and J 5 bases, with 23 bases left between them. The CDR3 contains 16 residues. The sample comprised naive CD4+ T cells from PBMCs. Specified subset: CD45RA+ positively selected. This receptor was taken from a man between 18 and 35 years old in good health. Some clones in this sample may be carry-over from other donors' samples. The chain employs TRBV28 and TRBJ1-1; D may be TRBD1 (6 bases). The chain's CDR3 is CASNPAQGRRWTEAFF. For the CDR3, the DNA is TGTGCCAGCAACCCAGCACAGGGTCGGAGGTGGACTGAAGCTTTCTTT.